These T cell receptor beta chains were read from a single sample in a study of T-cell reconstitution after alpha-beta-depleted transplantation in children. TCRdb re-derived calls from the PCR reads in MiXCR, one entry per CDR3 protein. This repertoire shows under 50,000 distinct CDR3 sequences, about 10% found once; its top ten account for 25% to 30%. The sample in question was PBMCs, mostly from graft donor cells, obtained 60 days after TCRalphabeta/CD19-depleted stem cell transplant. Every receptor here comes from a male patient between 2 and 10 years old who had a stem cell transplant for chronic granulomatous disease, so the T cells may come from the graft donor. The CDR3 runs from the conserved cysteine through the conserved F or W. The order of the fields is CDR3 DNA, CDR3 protein, CDR3 length, clone size, V gene, D gene, J gene. A D gene is named only where the DNA matches it firmly. The size field is filled for only some rows; it gives once, few, many or a size class.

CDR3nt: TGTGCCAGCAGCTCGGGGCGGATAGCGGGAGGGCCCTCAGATACGCAGTATTTT
CDR3aa: CASSSGRIAGGPSDTQYF
len: 18
abundance: many
v_gene: TRBV11-2
d_gene: TRBD2
j_gene: TRBJ2-3

CDR3nt: TGTGCCAGCAGCCTGGGACTAGCGGGAGGCAATGAGCAGTTCTTC
CDR3aa: CASSLGLAGGNEQFF
len: 15
abundance: many
v_gene: TRBV12-3/TRBV12-4
d_gene: TRBD2
j_gene: TRBJ2-1

CDR3nt: TGTGCCAGCAGCCCTGGACCAGTGGCCGGGGAGCTGTTTTTT
CDR3aa: CASSPGPVAGELFF
len: 14
abundance: many
v_gene: TRBV3-1
d_gene: NA
j_gene: TRBJ2-2

CDR3nt: TGTGCCAGCAGCAAGACGACTAGCGGGGGCGCCTACGAGCAGTACTTC
CDR3aa: CASSKTTSGGAYEQYF
len: 16
abundance: many
v_gene: TRBV7-8
d_gene: TRBD2
j_gene: TRBJ2-7

CDR3nt: TGCAGCGCCGGCGGGCGAGCGGGAGTCCTCCAGTCCTACAATGAGCAGTTCTTC
CDR3aa: CSAGGRAGVLQSYNEQFF
len: 18
abundance: many
v_gene: TRBV29-1
d_gene: TRBD2
j_gene: TRBJ2-1

CDR3nt: TGTGCCAGCAGTTTATCGAAACAGGGTACGAATCAGCCCCAGCATTTT
CDR3aa: CASSLSKQGTNQPQHF
len: 16
abundance: few
v_gene: TRBV27
d_gene: NA
j_gene: TRBJ1-5

CDR3nt: TGTGCCAGCAGCTTGCGCCCCCAGGGGCTCAATGAGCAGTTCTTC
CDR3aa: CASSLRPQGLNEQFF
len: 15
abundance: many
v_gene: TRBV7-6
d_gene: NA
j_gene: TRBJ2-1

CDR3nt: TGTGCCAGCAGCCCTCCACGGGGGGACCGTAATTCACCCCTCCACTTT
CDR3aa: CASSPPRGDRNSPLHF
len: 16
abundance: many
v_gene: TRBV7-3
d_gene: NA
j_gene: TRBJ1-6

CDR3nt: TGTGCCAGCAATGTAGCGGGAGGGCCGTACAATGAGCAGTTCTTC
CDR3aa: CASNVAGGPYNEQFF
len: 15
abundance: many
v_gene: TRBV12-3/TRBV12-4
d_gene: TRBD2
j_gene: TRBJ2-1

CDR3nt: TGTGCCAGCAGCCCCCCGGGACAGGGTACCTACAATGAGCAGTTCTTC
CDR3aa: CASSPPGQGTYNEQFF
len: 16
abundance: few
v_gene: TRBV7-9
d_gene: TRBD1
j_gene: TRBJ2-1

CDR3nt: TGCGCCAGCAGCTTGGCAGGGGACTATGGCTACACCTTC
CDR3aa: CASSLAGDYGYTF
len: 13
abundance: many
v_gene: TRBV5-1
d_gene: NA
j_gene: TRBJ1-2

CDR3nt: TGCAGTGCCACCCCCGGACTGTCTGGAAACACCATATATTTT
CDR3aa: CSATPGLSGNTIYF
len: 14
abundance: many
v_gene: TRBV20-1
d_gene: NA
j_gene: TRBJ1-3

CDR3nt: TGCAGTGCTAGCGGGAGTACTTACGAGCAGTACTTC
CDR3aa: CSASGSTYEQYF
len: 12
abundance: many
v_gene: TRBV20-1
d_gene: NA
j_gene: TRBJ2-7

CDR3nt: TGCGCCAGCAGCTTGGCTAGCGGGATGACAGATACGCAGTATTTT
CDR3aa: CASSLASGMTDTQYF
len: 15
abundance: many
v_gene: TRBV5-1
d_gene: TRBD2
j_gene: TRBJ2-3

CDR3nt: TGTGCCAGCAGTTTCGGGGTGGGAGCGAGTGAGCAGTTCTTC
CDR3aa: CASSFGVGASEQFF
len: 14
abundance: many
v_gene: TRBV12-3/TRBV12-4
d_gene: NA
j_gene: TRBJ2-1

CDR3nt: TGCGCCAGCAGCTTGAGGGACAGGTGGTATATGGGCCGGGACAATGAGCAGTTCTTC
CDR3aa: CASSLRDRWYMGRDNEQFF
len: 19
abundance: many
v_gene: TRBV5-1
d_gene: TRBD1
j_gene: TRBJ2-1

CDR3nt: TGCAGTGCTAGACCCGGAGTGGCGGGAGTCCTGGGAGAGACCCAGTACTTC
CDR3aa: CSARPGVAGVLGETQYF
len: 17
abundance: many
v_gene: TRBV20-1
d_gene: TRBD2
j_gene: TRBJ2-5

CDR3nt: TGCAGCGTTGCCGGCGGGGGGACGAACTATGGCTACACCTTC
CDR3aa: CSVAGGGTNYGYTF
len: 14
abundance: many
v_gene: TRBV29-1
d_gene: NA
j_gene: TRBJ1-2

CDR3nt: TGCGCCAGCAGCTTGACTAGTAATAGAGAGACCCAGTACTTC
CDR3aa: CASSLTSNRETQYF
len: 14
abundance: many
v_gene: TRBV5-1
d_gene: NA
j_gene: TRBJ2-5

CDR3nt: TGCGCCAGCAGTGAGTCGATAGGTGGGGGTGCAGATACGCAGTATTTT
CDR3aa: CASSESIGGGADTQYF
len: 16
abundance: many
v_gene: TRBV10-1
d_gene: NA
j_gene: TRBJ2-3

CDR3nt: TGCGCCAGCTCCTCTCCCCTTACCGGGACTAGCGGGAGAAACTATTACAATGAGCAGTTCTTC
CDR3aa: CASSSPLTGTSGRNYYNEQFF
len: 21
abundance: many
v_gene: TRBV5-1
d_gene: TRBD2
j_gene: TRBJ2-1

CDR3nt: TGTGCCAGCACTGTGGTGGGACCCCTCAATGAGCAGTTCTTC
CDR3aa: CASTVVGPLNEQFF
len: 14
abundance: NA
v_gene: TRBV5-4
d_gene: NA
j_gene: TRBJ2-1

CDR3nt: TGTGCCAGCAGACAGGTATCGGATCAGCCCCAGCATTTT
CDR3aa: CASRQVSDQPQHF
len: 13
abundance: many
v_gene: TRBV6-5
d_gene: NA
j_gene: TRBJ1-5

CDR3nt: TGTGCCAGCAGTTGGTGGCACATGAACACTGAAGCTTTCTTT
CDR3aa: CASSWWHMNTEAFF
len: 14
abundance: NA
v_gene: TRBV27
d_gene: NA
j_gene: TRBJ1-1

CDR3nt: TGTGCCAGCTCGACAGGGGCCAATTCACCCCTCCACTTT
CDR3aa: CASSTGANSPLHF
len: 13
abundance: many
v_gene: TRBV27
d_gene: TRBD1
j_gene: TRBJ1-6

CDR3nt: TGTGCCAGCAGTCCCAATTCGGTCTCGGTGCAGTACTTC
CDR3aa: CASSPNSVSVQYF
len: 13
abundance: many
v_gene: TRBV27
d_gene: NA
j_gene: TRBJ2-7